The sequence of this T cell receptor (beta chain) was determined in a study of CD8 T cells in ankylosing spondylitis. General study points: Previous work reported some of these motif variants in the synovial fluid and blood of reactive arthritis. Reportedly, matched ankylosing spondylitis synovial fluid was significantly enriched for disease-linked clones. Disease-linked clones were found to be CD8+ and relatively rare in peripheral blood.

By quantitative 5'-RACE with molecular barcodes, the TCR beta libraries were made. TCRdb re-called the 5' RACE reads with MiXCR, one entry per CDR3 protein. The sample lists roughly 240,000 distinct CDR3 sequences, approximately 30% occurring once. The V end was cut by 0 bases, the J end by 7 bases, with 19 bases between. CDR3 size: 17 residues. Germline V gene data show CDR1 as MGHRA and CDR2 as YSYEKL. This clonotype turned up a few times. The antigen is not known. Source material: blood, either unsorted or a sorted T cell fraction (not recorded which). This TCR was sampled from a male donor with ankylosing spondylitis or in good health (not recorded which). The chain combines TRBV4-1 with TRBJ2-1, with D perhaps matching TRBD2 (5 bases). The CDR3 coding sequence is TGCGCCAGCAGCCAAGATATCTGGGCTTCGGGGAAGAATGAGCAGTTCTTC. Amino acids: CASSQDIWASGKNEQFF.